These 9 T cell receptor beta chains were sequenced from one sample in a study of blood T cells in healthy people across ages. A second roughly 6 to 11 cycle PCR used barcoded and J-beta primers. TCRdb independently ran MiXCR on the 5' RACE reads; one entry per CDR3 protein. The sample comprises 650,000 to 700,000 distinct CDR3 sequences, 45% to 60% of which are singletons, and less than 15% rests with the top ten. Sequenced material: blood. These receptors originate from a woman aged 80 or over in good health.

This clonotype has just a few counts. DNA of the CDR3: TGTGCCAGCACCCAGGGACCGCTTTTCACCGGGGAGCTGTTTTTT. This gives the protein CASTQGPLFTGELFF. V usage is TRBV7-6 and J usage is TRBJ2-2; either TRBD1 or TRBD2 may fit D (5 bases each). Germline V gene lookup returns CDR1 SGHVS and CDR2 FNYEAQ. The length of the CDR3 is 15 residues. Trimming pared 7 bases from V and 4 bases from J, leaving 16 bases between.

This chain joins TRBV5-1 and TRBJ2-7; no firm D call. This CDR3 has 12 amino acids. Trimming cost V 2 bases and J 7 bases, with 10 bases left between them. Germline V gives CDR1 SGHRS, CDR2 YFSETQ. The CDR3 DNA reads as TGCGCCAGCAGCTTCGACTCCAATGAGCAGTACTTC. Its protein product is CASSFDSNEQYF.

This clonotype was observed at least ten times. This chain uses TRBV6-1 with TRBJ2-1; D is unclear. The CDR3 runs 14 residues. Trimming removed 1 base at V and 9 bases at J, with 13 bases between. CDR1 and CDR2 from the germline V gene are MNHNS and SASEGT. The CDR3 DNA sequence: TGTGCCAGCAGTGAAGTAGGCCGTTCGGGTGAGCAGTTCTTC. As protein: CASSEVGRSGEQFF.

The chain combines TRBV20-1 with TRBJ1-2; D is undetermined. CDR1 is DFQATT, CDR2 SNEGSKA, per germline (reference sequence). The CDR3 extends over 16 amino acids. Trimming removed 3 bases from V and 6 bases from J, with 23 bases in between. The CDR3 nucleotides are TGCAGTGCTAGTTTAGCTTCCACAGAGTTTCCCCATGGCTACACCTTC. It specifies CSASLASTEFPHGYTF.

In regard to this clonotype: A much larger clone differs from this one at a single base, so this may be a read error. The CDR3 region has the DNA TGTGCCAGCAGTTTATCGATGGGGAATTTGGGGCAGTACTTC. Its translation is CASSLSMGNLGQYF. This chain connects TRBV27 to TRBJ2-5; D not certain. Germline V lookup: CDR1 MNHEY, CDR2 SMNVEV (reference sequence). There are 14 residues in the CDR3. V lost 0 bases to trimming and J lost 11 bases, with 16 bases between them.

The V and J genes are TRBV7-2 and TRBJ1-1; no clear D gene. Looked up from germline, CDR1 is SGHTA and CDR2 is FQGNSA. The CDR3 extends over 14 amino acids. V shed 5 bases and J shed 1 base, with 11 bases lying between them. The CDR3 is CASSPHQANTEAFF. The CDR3 DNA follows: TGTGCCAGCAGCCCTCACCAGGCGAACACTGAAGCTTTCTTT.

The chain combines TRBV27 with TRBJ2-7; tentative D call: TRBD2 (5 bases). The CDR3 consists of 15 residues. V was clipped by 4 bases and J by 3 bases, with 16 bases between them. Germline lookup yields CDR1 MNHEY and CDR2 SMNVEV (reference sequence). DNA for the CDR3: TGTGCCAGCAGTTCTCTATTGGGAGATCTCTACGAGCAGTACTTC. Amino acids: CASSSLLGDLYEQYF.

This clonotype was seen only a few times. The chain has TRBV4-2 and TRBJ1-1, with 7 bases matching TRBD1. The CDR3 extends over 13 amino acids. The germline CDR1 and CDR2 sequences are LGHNA and YNFKEQ. V dropped 10 bases and J dropped 11; count of bases not matched to a gene: 16. The CDR3 nucleotides are TGTGCCACCAAGGGACAGATTGAAGGAGTGGCTTTCTTT. Amino acids: CATKGQIEGVAFF.

J is TRBJ2-1 and V is TRBV7-2; D call uncertain. Germline CDR1 is SGHTA and CDR2 is FQGNSA. The CDR3 contains 13 residues. V dropped 1 base and J dropped 7 bases, with 8 bases sitting between them. The CDR3 DNA reads TGTGCCAGCAGCTTAGGGGTCGAAAATGAGCAGTTCTTC. Translation: CASSLGVENEQFF.